This T cell receptor beta chain is drawn from a study of T cell responses to AZD1222 COVID-19 vaccine. General study findings and limits: Clonal diversity was possibly underestimated, and the donors were mostly white British, with more females.

V lost 6 bases to trimming and J lost 4 bases, with 11 bases between them. The CDR3 runs 13 residues. Germline V gene data show CDR1 as SGHRS and CDR2 as YFSETQ. Method: immunoSEQ multiplex PCR; TCRdb's copy keeps in-frame clones and lacks some. The profile shows approximately 150,000 clones, roughly 91% of them singletons. Worth noting for this clone: Its specificity is unknown.

The sample in question was peripheral blood, obtained 28 days after the second AZD1222 dose. The source of this sequence is an adult who received the AZD1222 COVID-19 vaccine. V gene TRBV5-1 combines with J gene TRBJ1-5, with D perhaps matching TRBD1 (5 bases). The CDR3 sequence: CASKGGENQPQHF. The CDR3 DNA reads TGCGCCAGCAAGGGAGGGGAAAATCAGCCCCAGCATTTT.